This TCR beta chain was profiled in a study of blood T cells in healthy people across ages. Looking at the study overall: Using template switching, researchers captured about one barcoded beta molecule for each two T cells.

This clonotype was seen a handful of times. The antigen is undetermined. For the second PCR, which ran for about 7 to 11 cycles, a sample-barcoded 5' primer and a J-beta primer mix were used. A 12-random-nucleotide template-switch adaptor tagged each cDNA molecule. One entry per CDR3 protein results from TCRdb running MiXCR on the 5' RACE reads. The data hold approximately 770,000 distinct CDR3 sequences, with about 62% observed a single time. Study-level results: As age increased, TCR beta diversity per million T cells fell in a roughly linear fashion.

CDR1 MGHRA and CDR2 YSYEKL come from the germline V gene. Trimming cost V 0 bases and J 4 bases, with 11 bases left between them. The CDR3 extends over 15 amino acids. The people who gave samples were healthy Caucasians from Russia, aged about 6 to 100. The source of this sequence is a young man in good health. The sequencing input was blood. This rearrangement joins TRBV4-1 to TRBJ2-3; weak D call: TRBD2 (6 bases). In DNA form, the CDR3 reads TGCGCCAGCAGCCAAGATCCGGTAGCGGCAGATACGCAGTATTTT. This codes for CASSQDPVAADTQYF.